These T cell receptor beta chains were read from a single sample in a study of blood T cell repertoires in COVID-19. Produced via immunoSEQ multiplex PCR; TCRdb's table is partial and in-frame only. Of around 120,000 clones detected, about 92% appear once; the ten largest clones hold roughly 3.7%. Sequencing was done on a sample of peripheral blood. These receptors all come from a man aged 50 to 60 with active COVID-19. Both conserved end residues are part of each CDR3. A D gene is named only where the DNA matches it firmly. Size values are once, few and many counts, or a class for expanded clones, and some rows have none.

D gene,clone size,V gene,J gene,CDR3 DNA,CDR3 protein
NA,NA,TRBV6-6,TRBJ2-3,TGTGCCAGCAGCGCCGCCCAGGCCCACCGCACAGATACGCAGTATTTT,CASSAAQAHRTDTQYF
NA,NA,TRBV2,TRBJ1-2,TGTGCCAGCAGTCGGGGGGCAGGTTTAGCCGGCTACACCTTC,CASSRGAGLAGYTF
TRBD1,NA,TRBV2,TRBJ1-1,TGTGCCAGCAGTGAATACGACAGGGGTGAAGCTTTCTTT,CASSEYDRGEAFF
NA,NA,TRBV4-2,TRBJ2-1,TGTGCCAGCAGCCAAGATGGCGGGCCCTACAATGAGCAGTTCTTC,CASSQDGGPYNEQFF
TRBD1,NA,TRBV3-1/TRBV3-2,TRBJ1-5,TGTGCCAGCAGCCAAACCACAGGGGCGGTTCAGCCCCAGCATTTT,CASSQTTGAVQPQHF
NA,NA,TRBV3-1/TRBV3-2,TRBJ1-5,TGTGCCAGCAGCGATGGACACACTAATCAGCCCCAGCATTTT,CASSDGHTNQPQHF
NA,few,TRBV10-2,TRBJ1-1,TGCGCCAGCAAACGCACAACGAACACTGAAGCTTTCTTT,CASKRTTNTEAFF
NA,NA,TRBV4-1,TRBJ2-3,TGCGCCAGCAGCCAAGGTAGCGGAGATACGCAGTATTTT,CASSQGSGDTQYF
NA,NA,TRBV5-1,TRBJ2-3,TGCGCCAGCACAAACACAGATACGCAGTATTTT,CASTNTDTQYF
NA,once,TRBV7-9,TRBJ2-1,TGTGCCAGCAGCCAGGGGGGCGGGCTAGCGAGTAACAATGAGCAGTTCTTC,CASSQGGGLASNNEQFF
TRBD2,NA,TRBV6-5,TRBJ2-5,TGTGCGTCGGGAGGGCAAGAGACCCAGTACTTC,CASGGQETQYF
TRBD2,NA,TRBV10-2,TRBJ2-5,TGCGCCAGCAACAAAGGACTAGCCTCGGAGACCCAGTACTTC,CASNKGLASETQYF
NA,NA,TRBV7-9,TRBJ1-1,TGTGCCAGCGTACTAACAGGGTCCACTGAAGCTTTCTTT,CASVLTGSTEAFF
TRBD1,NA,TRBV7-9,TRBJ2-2,TGTGCCAGCAGCTCCACAGACAGGGGCGCCGGGGAGCTGTTTTTT,CASSSTDRGAGELFF
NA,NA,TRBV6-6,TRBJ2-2,TGTGCCAGCAGCCCCCAGATGGCAGGGAACACCGGGGAGCTGTTTTTT,CASSPQMAGNTGELFF
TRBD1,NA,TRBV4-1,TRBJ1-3,TGCGCCAGCAGCCAGGGTAGACAGGGGTCTGGAAACACCATATATTTT,CASSQGRQGSGNTIYF
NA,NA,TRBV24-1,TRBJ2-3,TGTGCCACCAGTGAAAGACAAGATACGCAGTATTTT,CATSERQDTQYF
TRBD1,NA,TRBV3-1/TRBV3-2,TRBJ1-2,TGTGCCAGCAGCCAAGGTCCCGGGACAGGGTCAGGCTACACCTTC,CASSQGPGTGSGYTF
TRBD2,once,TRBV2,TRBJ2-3,TGTGCCAGCAGTGAAGGGTTTCTAGCGGGAGGGGATACGCAGTATTTT,CASSEGFLAGGDTQYF
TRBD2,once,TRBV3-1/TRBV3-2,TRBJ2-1,TGTGCCAGCAGCTCCCAGCCCGGACTAGACTCCTCCTACAATGAGCAGTTCTTC,CASSSQPGLDSSYNEQFF
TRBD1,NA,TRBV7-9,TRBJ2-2,TGTGCCAGCAGCCCAGGGACAGGGGGAACCGGGGAGCTGTTTTTT,CASSPGTGGTGELFF
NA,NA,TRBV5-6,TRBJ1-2,TGTGCCAGCAGCTCCAGAACCTTCGGGGGGGTCCATGGCTACACCTTC,CASSSRTFGGVHGYTF
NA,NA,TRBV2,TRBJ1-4,TGTGCCAGCAGTGAACAGGGCGCTACGAATGAAAAACTGTTTTTT,CASSEQGATNEKLFF
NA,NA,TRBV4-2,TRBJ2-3,TGTGCCAGCAGCCAAGACGGCTTAGGGGGGGGGCAGAGAGATACGCAGTATTTT,CASSQDGLGGGQRDTQYF
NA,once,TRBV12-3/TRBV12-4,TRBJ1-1,TGTGCCAGCAGTTTAACGAGAGAAGCTTTCTTT,CASSLTREAFF
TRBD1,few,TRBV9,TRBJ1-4,TGTGCCAGCAGCGTCGGGACAGTTAATGAAAAACTGTTTTTT,CASSVGTVNEKLFF
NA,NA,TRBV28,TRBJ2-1,TGTGCCAGCAGTTTAGTCGGGGTCTCCTACAATGAGCAGTTCTTC,CASSLVGVSYNEQFF
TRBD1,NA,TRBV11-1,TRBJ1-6,TGTGCCAGCAGCCACGGACAGGGAGGCTCACCCCTCCACTTT,CASSHGQGGSPLHF
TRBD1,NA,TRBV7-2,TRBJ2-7,TGTGCCAGCAGCTTAGCGTCGGGACAGGGGGCGAGCGAGCAGTACTTC,CASSLASGQGASEQYF
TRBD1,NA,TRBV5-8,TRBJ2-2,TGTGCCAGCAGCTTCAGGGGGCGGAACACCGGGGAGCTGTTTTTT,CASSFRGRNTGELFF
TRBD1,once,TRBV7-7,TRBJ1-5,TGTGCCAGCAGCTTATTGACAGGGCTAGGCAATCAGCCCCAGCATTTT,CASSLLTGLGNQPQHF